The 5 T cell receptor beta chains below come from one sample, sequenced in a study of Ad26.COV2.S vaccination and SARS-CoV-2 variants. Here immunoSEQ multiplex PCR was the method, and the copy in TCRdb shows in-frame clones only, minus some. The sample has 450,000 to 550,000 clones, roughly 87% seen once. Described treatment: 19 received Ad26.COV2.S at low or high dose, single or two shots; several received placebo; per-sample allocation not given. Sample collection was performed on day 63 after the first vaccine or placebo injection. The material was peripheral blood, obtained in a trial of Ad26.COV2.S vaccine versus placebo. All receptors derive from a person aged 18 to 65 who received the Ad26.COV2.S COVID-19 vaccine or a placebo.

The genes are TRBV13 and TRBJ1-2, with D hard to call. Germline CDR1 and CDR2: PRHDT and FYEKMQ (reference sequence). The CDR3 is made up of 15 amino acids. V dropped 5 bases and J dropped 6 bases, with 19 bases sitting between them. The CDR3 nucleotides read TGTGCCAGCAGCACCTCGCGGGTAGATCCCAATGGCTACACCTTC. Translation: CASSTSRVDPNGYTF.

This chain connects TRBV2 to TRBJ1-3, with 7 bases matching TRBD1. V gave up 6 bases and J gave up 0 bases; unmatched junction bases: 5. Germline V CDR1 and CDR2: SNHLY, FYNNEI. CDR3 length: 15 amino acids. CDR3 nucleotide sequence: TGTGCCAGCAGGGGGACAGTACGCTCTGGAAACACCATATATTTT. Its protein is CASRGTVRSGNTIYF.

CDR3 residues: CASSGASQIGYTF. In nucleotides, the CDR3 is TGTGCCAGCAGTGGGGCTTCCCAAATTGGCTACACCTTC. This chain connects TRBV2 to TRBJ1-2; no firm D call. Per germline, CDR1 SNHLY and CDR2 FYNNEI. V shed 4 bases and J shed 7 bases, with 13 bases lying between them. CDR3 length: 13 residues.

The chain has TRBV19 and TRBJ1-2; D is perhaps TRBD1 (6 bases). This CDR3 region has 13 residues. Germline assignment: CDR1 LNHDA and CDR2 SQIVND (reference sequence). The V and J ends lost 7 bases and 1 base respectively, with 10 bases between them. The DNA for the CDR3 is TGTGCCAGTACGAGGGGGGGTAACTATGGCTACACCTTC. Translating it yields CASTRGGNYGYTF.

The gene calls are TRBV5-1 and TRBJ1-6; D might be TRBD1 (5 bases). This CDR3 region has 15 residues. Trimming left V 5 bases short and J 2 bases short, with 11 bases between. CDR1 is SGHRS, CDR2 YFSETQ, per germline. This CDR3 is CASSGRGAYNSPLHF. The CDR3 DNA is TGCGCCAGCAGTGGACGGGGGGCCTATAATTCACCCCTCCACTTT.